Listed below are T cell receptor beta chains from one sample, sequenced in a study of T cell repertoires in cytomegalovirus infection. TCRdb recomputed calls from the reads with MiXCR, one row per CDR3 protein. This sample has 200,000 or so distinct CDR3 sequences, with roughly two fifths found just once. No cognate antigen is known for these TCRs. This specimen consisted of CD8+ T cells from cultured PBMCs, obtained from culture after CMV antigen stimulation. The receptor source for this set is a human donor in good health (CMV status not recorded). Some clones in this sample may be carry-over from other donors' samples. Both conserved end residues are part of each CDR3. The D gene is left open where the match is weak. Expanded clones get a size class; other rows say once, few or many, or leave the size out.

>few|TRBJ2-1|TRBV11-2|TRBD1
TGTGCCAGCAGCTCGCGAACCGGGACAGGGTTAGGCAATGAGCAGTTCTTC
CASSSRTGTGLGNEQFF
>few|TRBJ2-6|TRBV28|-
TGTGCCAGCAGCAAAACCTCAGGGGTCTCTGGGGCCAACGTCCTGACTTTC
CASSKTSGVSGANVLTF
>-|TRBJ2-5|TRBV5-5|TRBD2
TGTGCCAGCAGCTCTCCGGGAGGCCAAGAGACCCAGTACTTC
CASSSPGGQETQYF
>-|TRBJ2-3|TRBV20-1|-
TGCAGTGCTAGGTCCGGACAGAGCACAGATACGCAGTATTTT
CSARSGQSTDTQYF
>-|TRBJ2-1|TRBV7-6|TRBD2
TGTGCCAGCAGCACACTAGCGGGCTACAATGAGCAGTTCTTC
CASSTLAGYNEQFF
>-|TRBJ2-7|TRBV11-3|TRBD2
TGTGCCAGCAGCTCTAGCGGGAGGGCGAGGGAGCAGTACTTC
CASSSSGRAREQYF
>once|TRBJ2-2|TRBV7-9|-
TGTGCCAGCAGACCACTTAACACCGGGGAGCTGTTTTTT
CASRPLNTGELFF
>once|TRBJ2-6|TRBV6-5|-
TGTGCCAGCAGTTACGAGTCCTCTGGGGCCAACGTCCTGACTTTC
CASSYESSGANVLTF
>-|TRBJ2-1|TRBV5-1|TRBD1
TGCGCCAGCAGCTTGGAAGGACAGGGGGCGGATGAGCAGTTCTTC
CASSLEGQGADEQFF
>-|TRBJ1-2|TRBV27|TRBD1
TGTGCCAGCAGTTCGGCAGGGGGTAGGGGCTACACCTTC
CASSSAGGRGYTF
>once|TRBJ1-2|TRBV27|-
TGTGCCAGCAGTTTAGACGCGGGGATTGATGGCTACACCTTC
CASSLDAGIDGYTF
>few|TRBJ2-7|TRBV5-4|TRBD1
TGTGCCAGCAGCGTCCGGGACAGGGGGCTCTGGGAGCAGTACTTC
CASSVRDRGLWEQYF
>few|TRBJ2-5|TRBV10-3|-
TGTGCCATCAGTAGCGAAGCGGAAGAGACCCAGTACTTC
CAISSEAEETQYF
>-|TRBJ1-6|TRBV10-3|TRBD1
TGTGCCATCAGTGAGCGGTTACAGGGGGACTACACCCCAAATAATTCACCCCTCCACTTT
CAISERLQGDYTPNNSPLHF
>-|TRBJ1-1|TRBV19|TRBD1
TGTGCCAGTAGTATTCGGACAGGGAGGGAAGCTTTCTTT
CASSIRTGREAFF
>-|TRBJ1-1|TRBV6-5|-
TGTGCCAGCAGTCCTTTGGAAGGCCCGAACACTGAAGCTTTCTTT
CASSPLEGPNTEAFF
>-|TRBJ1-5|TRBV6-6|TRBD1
TGTGCCAGCAGTGATCGGGATCCAGGGGGGAGGGGCAATCAGCCCCAGCATTTT
CASSDRDPGGRGNQPQHF
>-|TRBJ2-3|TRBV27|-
TGTGCCAGCAGTCCAGGGGATCCAGATACGCAGTATTTT
CASSPGDPDTQYF
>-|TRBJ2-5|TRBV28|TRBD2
TGTGCCAGCGGGGGACTAGCTGAGGGGGAGACCCAGTACTTC
CASGGLAEGETQYF
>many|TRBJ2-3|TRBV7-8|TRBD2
TGTGCCAGCAGCTCCAGGACTAGCCGAGTAGCTGATACGCAGTATTTT
CASSSRTSRVADTQYF
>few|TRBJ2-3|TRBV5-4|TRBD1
TGTGCCAGCAGCTTGGGCTGGCAGGGGGTGGATACGCAGTATTTT
CASSLGWQGVDTQYF
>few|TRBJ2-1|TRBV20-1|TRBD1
TGCAGTGCCAGGGGGCAGGGGGCCAGGATCTACAATGAGCAGTTCTTC
CSARGQGARIYNEQFF
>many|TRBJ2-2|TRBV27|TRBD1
TGTGCCAGCACCGGACAGGAAAACACCGGGGAGCTGTTTTTT
CASTGQENTGELFF
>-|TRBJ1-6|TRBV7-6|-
TGTGCCAGCAGCCTTGGGGGGGGTCGGGGGTATAATTCACCCCTCCACTTT
CASSLGGGRGYNSPLHF
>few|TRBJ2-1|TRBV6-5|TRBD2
TGTGCCACCCAGGCGGGAGTCCCCCACTCCTACAATGAGCAGTTCTTC
CATQAGVPHSYNEQFF
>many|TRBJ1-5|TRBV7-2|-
TGTGCCAGCAGACGAACAAGACATGAAGGGGGCAATCAGCCCCAGCATTTT
CASRRTRHEGGNQPQHF
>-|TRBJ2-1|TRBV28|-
TGTGCCAGCAGTTTATCCCTGCCTCCCCTGTCCTACAATGAGCAGTTCTTC
CASSLSLPPLSYNEQFF
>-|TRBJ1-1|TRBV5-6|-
TGTGCCAGCAGCAACGAGTGGGCAGGGTATAAGAACACTGAAGCTTTCTTT
CASSNEWAGYKNTEAFF
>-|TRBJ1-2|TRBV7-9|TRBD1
TGTGCCAGCAGCGCCCCCGGGACAGGGGCTGGCGGCTACACCTTC
CASSAPGTGAGGYTF
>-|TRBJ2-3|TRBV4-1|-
TGTGCCAGCAGCCAAGATGGCGGGATACCCGCAGATACGCAGTATTTT
CASSQDGGIPADTQYF
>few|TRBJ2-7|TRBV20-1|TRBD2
TGCAGTGCGGCGGGGAGGGAGGTATCCTCCTACGAGCAGTACTTC
CSAAGREVSSYEQYF
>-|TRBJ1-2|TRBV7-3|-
TGTGCCAGCAGCTTATTACAGGGCAACTATGGCTACACCTTC
CASSLLQGNYGYTF
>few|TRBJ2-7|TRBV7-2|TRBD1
TGTGCCAGCAGTTCCGGGACAGGGGTGGAGGAGCAGTACTTC
CASSSGTGVEEQYF
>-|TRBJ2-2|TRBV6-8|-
TGTGCCAGCGCCTTAGGGGCCACCGGGGAGCTGTTTTTT
CASALGATGELFF
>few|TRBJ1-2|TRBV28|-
TGTGCCAGCAGTTTATCGCAGGACACCTATGGCTACACCTTC
CASSLSQDTYGYTF
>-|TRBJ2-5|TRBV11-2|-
TGTGCCAGCAGCTCCCCCGGGTCCCAGTACTTC
CASSSPGSQYF
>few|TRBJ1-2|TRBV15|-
TGTGCCACCAGCACCCACCTAAGCCCTAACTATGGCTACACCTTC
CATSTHLSPNYGYTF
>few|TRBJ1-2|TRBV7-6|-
TGTGCCAGCAGCCCAGAGCAGGGGTTTGGCTACACCTTC
CASSPEQGFGYTF
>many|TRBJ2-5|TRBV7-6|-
TGTGCCAGCAGCCGTAGCGGAGGTAAAGAGACCCAGTACTTC
CASSRSGGKETQYF
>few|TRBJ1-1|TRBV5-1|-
TGCGCCAGCAGCTTGGTGGTGTACGGGGGGAACACTGAAGCTTTCTTT
CASSLVVYGGNTEAFF
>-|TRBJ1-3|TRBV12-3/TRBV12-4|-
TGTGCCAGCAGTCCCGCGGACAGCCTGAGCTCTGGAAACACCATATATTTT
CASSPADSLSSGNTIYF
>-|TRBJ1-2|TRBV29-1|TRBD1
TGCAGCGCCCCCCGACAGGGCGAGGAGGGCTACACCTTC
CSAPRQGEEGYTF
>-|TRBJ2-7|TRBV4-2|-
TGTGCCAGCAGCCAAGATTGGGGCAGTCTGAAAGATTACGAGCAGTACTTC
CASSQDWGSLKDYEQYF
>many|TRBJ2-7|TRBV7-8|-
TGTGCCAGCAGCCCTGCGGGGAGACAGGGATCCTACGAGCAGTACTTC
CASSPAGRQGSYEQYF
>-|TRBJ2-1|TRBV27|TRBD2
TGTGCCAGCAGTTTCACCGGGACTAGATACAATGAGCAGTTCTTC
CASSFTGTRYNEQFF
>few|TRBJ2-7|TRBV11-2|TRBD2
TGTGCCAGCTCCCAACCAACTAGCGGCTACGAGCAGTACTTC
CASSQPTSGYEQYF
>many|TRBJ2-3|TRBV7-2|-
TGTGCCAGCAGCTTATCCTGGGGCACAGATACGCAGTATTTT
CASSLSWGTDTQYF
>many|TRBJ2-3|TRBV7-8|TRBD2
TGTGCCAGCAGCTCCGGGACTAGAATAGATACGCAGTATTTT
CASSSGTRIDTQYF
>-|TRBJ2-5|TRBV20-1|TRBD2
TGCAGTGCTAGAGATAGCGGGAGTCGAGGAGAGACCCAGTACTTC
CSARDSGSRGETQYF
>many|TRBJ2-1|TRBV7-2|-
TGTGCCAGCGGAGAAACCCAGGACTACAATGAGCAGTTCTTC
CASGETQDYNEQFF
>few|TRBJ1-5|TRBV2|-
TGTGCCAGCAGTGAGGGGGATAGCAATCAGCCCCAGCATTTT
CASSEGDSNQPQHF
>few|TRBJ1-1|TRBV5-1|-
TGCGCCAGCAGCCTAAAGGGACACCCGAACACTGAAGCTTTCTTT
CASSLKGHPNTEAFF
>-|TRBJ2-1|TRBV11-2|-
TGTGCCAGCAGCTCCCGGGACAACTCCTACAATGAGCAGTTCTTC
CASSSRDNSYNEQFF
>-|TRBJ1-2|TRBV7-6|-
TGTGCCAGCGGAGGACCGAACCCGGCAGGGAATGGAGGCTACACCTTC
CASGGPNPAGNGGYTF
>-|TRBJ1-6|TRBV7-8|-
TGTGCCAGCAGTTCCCGACCCGAAGGACAGTATAGCAATTCACCCCTCCACTTT
CASSSRPEGQYSNSPLHF